A single sample is the source of the 9 T cell receptor beta chains below, sequenced in a study of shared clonotypes between healthy human individuals. Measured with immunoSEQ multiplex PCR; TCRdb has only the in-frame clones, and not every one. The table has 2 million or so clones, about 95% seen once. What was sequenced was naive CD4+ T cells sorted from blood. The subset: CD45RA+ positively selected. These receptors were taken from a man aged 18-30 years in good health.

The chain recombines TRBV5-1 with TRBJ1-2; D perhaps matches TRBD1 (6 bases). V lost 0 bases, J lost 2 bases, and 11 bases lay in between. Per germline, CDR1 SGHRS and CDR2 YFSETQ. The CDR3 loop spans 15 amino acids. CDR3 nucleotide sequence: TGCGCCAGCAGCTTGGGAAATACAGGGAACTATGGCTACACCTTC. Its protein is CASSLGNTGNYGYTF.

As for this clone: The identical CDR3 is also encoded by other nucleotide sequences in the sample. The chain carries TRBV5-1 and TRBJ1-6, with 7 bases lining up with TRBD1. Germline CDR1 reads SGHRS; CDR2 reads YFSETQ. The CDR3 is 14 residues long. Losses at the gene ends were 2 bases for V and 9 bases for J; bases not matched to a gene: 5. The CDR3 region is CASSLDREGSPLHF. CDR3 DNA sequence: TGCGCCAGCAGCTTAGACAGGGAGGGTTCACCCCTCCACTTT.

A note on this clone: Possible read error: a much larger clone is one base away. The same CDR3 also results from other DNA sequences found in this sample. The chain employs TRBV28 and TRBJ1-5, with TRBD1 matching over 7 bases. CDR1 and CDR2 (germline): MDHEN, SYDVKM. After removal of 5 bases from V and 2 bases from J, the junction contained 3 bases not matched to a gene. CDR3 length: 14 amino acids. The CDR3, as DNA: TGTGCCAGCAGTCTTGGACAGGGCAATCAGCCCCAGCATTTT. Translation: CASSLGQGNQPQHF.

The genes are TRBV10-3 and TRBJ1-5, with D perhaps matching TRBD1 (5 bases). The CDR3 length is 14 residues. Looked up from germline, CDR1 is ENHRY and CDR2 is SYGVKD. V was trimmed by 3 bases and J by 7 bases, leaving 13 bases between them. CDR3 DNA sequence: TGTGCCATCAGTGAAACTGAGGGGAACCAGCCCCAGCATTTT. Its translation: CAISETEGNQPQHF.

This clone appeared once. CDR3 sequence (DNA): TGCGCCAGCAGCGCGCACGGGGGGGTTTCAGAAAAACTGTTTTTT. Its translation: CASSAHGGVSEKLFF. The J gene is TRBJ1-4, the V gene TRBV4-3; TRBD1 is a possible D gene (5 bases). Germline V lookup: CDR1 LGHNA, CDR2 YSLEER. V was shortened by 5 bases and J by 8 bases, with 18 bases between the two germline ends. There are 15 residues in the CDR3.

J is TRBJ1-6 and V is TRBV27; possibly TRBD1 for D (5 bases). Germline V gives CDR1 MNHEY, CDR2 SMNVEV (reference sequence). This CDR3 is built from 14 residues. Trimming took 6 bases from V and 10 from J, leaving 16 bases between them. CDR3: CASRLSPGRSPLHF. Written as DNA, the CDR3 is TGTGCCAGCAGACTTAGTCCAGGGCGATCACCCCTCCACTTT.

With regard to this clone: This sample includes further DNA sequences coding for the same CDR3. The rearrangement uses TRBV30 and TRBJ1-3, with D uncertain. Trimming removed 0 bases from V and 4 bases from J, with 4 bases in between. Germline V CDR1 and CDR2: GTSNPN, SVGIG (reference sequence). The CDR3 has 12 amino acids. CDR3 loop: CAWSVAGNTIYF. The DNA of the CDR3 is TGTGCCTGGAGTGTAGCCGGAAACACCATATATTTT.

CDR3 coding DNA: TGTGCCAGCAGCCTCGGGGGGGCCCAATACGAGCAGTACTTC. The encoded protein is CASSLGGAQYEQYF. This chain links TRBV5-6 with TRBJ2-7; 8 positions agree with TRBD2. CDR3 length equals 14 residues. The junction had 7 bases not matched to a gene; V was cut back by 4 bases and J by 4 bases. Germline CDR1 SGHDT, CDR2 YYEEEE.

The V and J genes are TRBV19 and TRBJ2-5; the match to TRBD2 covers 9 bases. With V trimmed by 5 bases and J by 5 bases, 9 bases remained unmatched. Germline-derived CDR1 and CDR2 are LNHDA and SQIVND (reference sequence). The CDR3 has 15 residues. Here the CDR3 reads CASSAPGLASETQYF. The CDR3 nucleotides read TGTGCCAGTAGTGCTCCGGGACTAGCAAGTGAGACCCAGTACTTC.